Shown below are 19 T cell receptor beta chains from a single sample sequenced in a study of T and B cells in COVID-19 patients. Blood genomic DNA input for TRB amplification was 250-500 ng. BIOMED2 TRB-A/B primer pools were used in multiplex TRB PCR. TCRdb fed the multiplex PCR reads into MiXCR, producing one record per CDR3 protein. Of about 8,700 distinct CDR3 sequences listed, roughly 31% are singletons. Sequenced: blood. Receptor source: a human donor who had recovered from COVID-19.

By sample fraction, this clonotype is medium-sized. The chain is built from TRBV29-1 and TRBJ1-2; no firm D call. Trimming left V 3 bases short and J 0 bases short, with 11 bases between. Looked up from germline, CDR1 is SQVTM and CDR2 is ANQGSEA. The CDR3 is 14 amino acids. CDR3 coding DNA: TGCAGCGTTGATAGGCCTTCCCCTAACTATGGCTACACCTTC. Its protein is CSVDRPSPNYGYTF.

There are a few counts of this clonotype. CDR3 residues: CASSTRQGGTEAFF. CDR3 DNA sequence: TGTGCCAGCAGCACGAGACAGGGCGGCACTGAAGCTTTCTTT. The chain couples TRBV7-2 to TRBJ1-1; 7 bases are a match to TRBD1. Trimming cost V 5 bases and J 4 bases; bases outside gene matches: 7. The CDR3 has 14 residues. Germline loops: CDR1 SGHTA, CDR2 FQGNSA.

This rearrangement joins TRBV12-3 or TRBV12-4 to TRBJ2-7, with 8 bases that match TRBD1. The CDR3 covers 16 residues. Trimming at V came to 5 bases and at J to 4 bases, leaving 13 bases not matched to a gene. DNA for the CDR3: TGTGCCAGCAGTACCCCGGACAGGGTAAATTTGTACGAGCAGTACTTC. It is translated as CASSTPDRVNLYEQYF.

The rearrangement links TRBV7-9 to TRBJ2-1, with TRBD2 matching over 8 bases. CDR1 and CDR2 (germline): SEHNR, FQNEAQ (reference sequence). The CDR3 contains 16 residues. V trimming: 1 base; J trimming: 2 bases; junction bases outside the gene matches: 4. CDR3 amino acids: CASSLERGSTYNEQFF. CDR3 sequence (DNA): TGTGCCAGCAGCTTAGAGCGGGGGTCTACCTACAATGAGCAGTTCTTC.

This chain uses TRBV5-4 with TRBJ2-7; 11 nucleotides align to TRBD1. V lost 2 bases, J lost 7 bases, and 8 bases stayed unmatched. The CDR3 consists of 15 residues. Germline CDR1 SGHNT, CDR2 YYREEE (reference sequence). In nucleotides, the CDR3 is TGTGCCAGCAGCTTCCGGGACAGGGGGGATGGGGAGCAGTACTTC. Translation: CASSFRDRGDGEQYF.

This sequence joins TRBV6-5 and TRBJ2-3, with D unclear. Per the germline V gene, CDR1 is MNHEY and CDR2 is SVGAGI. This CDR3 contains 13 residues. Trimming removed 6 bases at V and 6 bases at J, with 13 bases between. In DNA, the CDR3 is TGTGCCAGCAGGAACTACGTGCGGGATACGCAGTATTTT. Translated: CASRNYVRDTQYF.

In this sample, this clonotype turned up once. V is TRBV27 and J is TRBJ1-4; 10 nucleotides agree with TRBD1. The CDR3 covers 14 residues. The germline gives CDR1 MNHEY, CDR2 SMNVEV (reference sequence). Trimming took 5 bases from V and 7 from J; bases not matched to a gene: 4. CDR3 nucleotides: TGTGCCAGCAGTCCCGGGGACAGGGGTGAAAAACTGTTTTTT. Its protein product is CASSPGDRGEKLFF.

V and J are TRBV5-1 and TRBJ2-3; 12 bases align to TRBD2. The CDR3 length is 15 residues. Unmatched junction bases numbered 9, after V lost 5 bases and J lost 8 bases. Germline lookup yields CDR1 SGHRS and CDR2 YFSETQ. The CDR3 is CASRSTSGGPSTQYF. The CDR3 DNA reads TGCGCCAGCAGGTCTACTAGCGGGGGGCCAAGTACGCAGTATTTT.

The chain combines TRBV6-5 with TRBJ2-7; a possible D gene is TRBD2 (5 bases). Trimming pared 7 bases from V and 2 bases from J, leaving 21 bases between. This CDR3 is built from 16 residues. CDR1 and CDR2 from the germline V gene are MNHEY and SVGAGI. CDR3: CASTRIPGSGAYEQYF. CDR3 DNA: TGTGCCAGCACCCGAATCCCCGGGTCCGGGGCCTACGAGCAGTACTTC.

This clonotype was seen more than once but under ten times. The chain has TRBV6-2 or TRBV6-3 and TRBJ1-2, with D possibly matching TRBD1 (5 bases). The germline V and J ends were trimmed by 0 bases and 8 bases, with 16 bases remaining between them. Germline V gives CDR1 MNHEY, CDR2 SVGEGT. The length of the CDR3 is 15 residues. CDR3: CASSYSQGAVRGYTF. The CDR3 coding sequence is TGTGCCAGCAGTTACTCGCAAGGGGCCGTAAGGGGCTACACCTTC.

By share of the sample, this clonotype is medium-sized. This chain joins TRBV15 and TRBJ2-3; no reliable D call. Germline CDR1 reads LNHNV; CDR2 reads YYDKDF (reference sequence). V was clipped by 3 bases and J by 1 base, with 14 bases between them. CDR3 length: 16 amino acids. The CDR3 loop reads CATSSLGSSRTDTQYF. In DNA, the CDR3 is TGTGCCACCAGCAGCCTAGGAAGTTCTCGCACAGATACGCAGTATTTT.

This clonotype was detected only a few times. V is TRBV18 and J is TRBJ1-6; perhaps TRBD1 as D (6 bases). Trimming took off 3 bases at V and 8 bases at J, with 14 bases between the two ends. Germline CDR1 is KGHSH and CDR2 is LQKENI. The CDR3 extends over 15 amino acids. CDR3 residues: CASSPGLEGDSPLHF. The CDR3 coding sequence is TGTGCCAGCTCACCTGGACTCGAGGGGGATTCACCCCTCCACTTT.

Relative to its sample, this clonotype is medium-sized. Here the CDR3 DNA reads TGCAGCGTTGATGACACCCTGAACACTGAAGCTTTCTTT. This sequence encodes CSVDDTLNTEAFF. This chain joins TRBV29-1 and TRBJ1-1; D is unclear. This CDR3 comprises 13 residues. Germline CDR1 reads SQVTM; CDR2 reads ANQGSEA. V lost 3 bases and J 0 bases, leaving 8 bases between the germline ends.

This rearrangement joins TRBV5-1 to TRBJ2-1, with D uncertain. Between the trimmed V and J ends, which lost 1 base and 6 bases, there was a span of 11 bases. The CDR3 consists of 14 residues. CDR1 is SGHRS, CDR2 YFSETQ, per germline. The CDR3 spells CASSLITETNEQFF. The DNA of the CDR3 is TGCGCCAGCAGCTTGATTACAGAAACCAATGAGCAGTTCTTC.

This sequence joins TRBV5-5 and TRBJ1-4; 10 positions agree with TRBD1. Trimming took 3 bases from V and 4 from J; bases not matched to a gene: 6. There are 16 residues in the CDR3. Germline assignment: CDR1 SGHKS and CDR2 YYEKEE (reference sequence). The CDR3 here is CASSWGQGYGNEKLFF. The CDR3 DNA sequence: TGTGCCAGCAGCTGGGGACAGGGGTACGGTAATGAAAAACTGTTTTTT.

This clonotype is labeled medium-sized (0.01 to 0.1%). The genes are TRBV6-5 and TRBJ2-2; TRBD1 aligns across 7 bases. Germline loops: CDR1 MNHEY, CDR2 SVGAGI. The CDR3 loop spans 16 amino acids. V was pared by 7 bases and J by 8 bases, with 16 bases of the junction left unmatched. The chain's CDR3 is CASNPGTASSRGELFF. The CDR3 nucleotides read TGTGCCAGCAATCCCGGGACAGCGTCGTCTCGAGGGGAGCTGTTTTTT.

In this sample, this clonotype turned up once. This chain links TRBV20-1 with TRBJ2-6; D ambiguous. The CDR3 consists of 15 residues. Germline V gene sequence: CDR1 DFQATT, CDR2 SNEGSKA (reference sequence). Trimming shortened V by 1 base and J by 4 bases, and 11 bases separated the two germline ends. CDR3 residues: CSARGTGRGANVLTF. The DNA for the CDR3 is TGCAGTGCTAGAGGGACCGGAAGGGGGGCCAACGTCCTGACTTTC.

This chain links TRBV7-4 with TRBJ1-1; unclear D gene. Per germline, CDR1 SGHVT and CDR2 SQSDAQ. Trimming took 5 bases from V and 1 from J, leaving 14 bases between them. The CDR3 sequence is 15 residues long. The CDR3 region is CASSPDLGRNTEAFF. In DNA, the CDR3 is TGTGCCAGCAGCCCCGACTTGGGCAGGAACACTGAAGCTTTCTTT.

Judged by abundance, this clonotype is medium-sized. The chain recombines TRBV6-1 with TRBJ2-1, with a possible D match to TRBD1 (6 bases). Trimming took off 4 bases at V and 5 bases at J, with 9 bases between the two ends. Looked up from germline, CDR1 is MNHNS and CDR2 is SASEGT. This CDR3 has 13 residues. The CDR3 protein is CASSGGQHNEQFF. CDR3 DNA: TGTGCCAGCAGTGGAGGACAGCACAATGAGCAGTTCTTC.